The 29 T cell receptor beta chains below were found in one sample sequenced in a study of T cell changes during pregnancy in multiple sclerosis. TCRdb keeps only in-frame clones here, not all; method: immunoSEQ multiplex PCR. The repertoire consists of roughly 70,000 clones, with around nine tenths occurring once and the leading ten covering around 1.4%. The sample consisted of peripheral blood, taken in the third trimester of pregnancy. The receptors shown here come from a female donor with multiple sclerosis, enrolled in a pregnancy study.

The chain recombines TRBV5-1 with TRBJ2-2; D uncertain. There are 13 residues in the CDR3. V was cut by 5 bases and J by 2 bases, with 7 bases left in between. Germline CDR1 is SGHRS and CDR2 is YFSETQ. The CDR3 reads CASRTSNTGELFF. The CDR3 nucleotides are TGCGCCAGCAGGACTTCCAACACCGGGGAGCTGTTTTTT. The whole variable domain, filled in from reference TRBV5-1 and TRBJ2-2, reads KAGVTQTPRYLIKTRGQQVTLSCSPISGHRSVSWYQQTPGQGLQFLFEYFSETQRNKGNFPGRFSGRQFSNSRSEMNVSTLELGDSALYLCASRTSNTGELFFGEGSRLTVL.

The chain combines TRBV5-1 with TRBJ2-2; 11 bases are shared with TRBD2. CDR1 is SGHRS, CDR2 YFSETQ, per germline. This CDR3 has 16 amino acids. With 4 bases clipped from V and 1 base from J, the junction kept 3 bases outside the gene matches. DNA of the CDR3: TGCGCCAGCAGCCCCGGGACTAGCGGGAACACCGGGGAGCTGTTTTTT. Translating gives CASSPGTSGNTGELFF.

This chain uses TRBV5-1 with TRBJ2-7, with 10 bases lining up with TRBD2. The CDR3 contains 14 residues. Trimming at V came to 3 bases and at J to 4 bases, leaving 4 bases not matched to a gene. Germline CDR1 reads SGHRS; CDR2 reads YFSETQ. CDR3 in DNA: TGCGCCAGCAGCTGGACTAGCGGAGAGTACGAGCAGTACTTC. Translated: CASSWTSGEYEQYF.

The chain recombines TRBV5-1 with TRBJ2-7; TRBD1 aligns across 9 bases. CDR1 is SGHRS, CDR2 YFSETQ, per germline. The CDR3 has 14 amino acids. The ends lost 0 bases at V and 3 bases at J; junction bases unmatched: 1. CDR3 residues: CASSLEGQGYEQYF. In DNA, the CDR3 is TGCGCCAGCAGCTTGGAGGGACAGGGCTACGAGCAGTACTTC.

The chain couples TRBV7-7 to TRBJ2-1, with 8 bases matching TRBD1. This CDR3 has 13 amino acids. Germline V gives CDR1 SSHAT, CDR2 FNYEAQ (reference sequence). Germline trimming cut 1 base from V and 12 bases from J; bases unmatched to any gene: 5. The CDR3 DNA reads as TGTGCCAGCAGCTTAGGACCCGGGACAGGGCAGTTCTTC. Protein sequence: CASSLGPGTGQFF.

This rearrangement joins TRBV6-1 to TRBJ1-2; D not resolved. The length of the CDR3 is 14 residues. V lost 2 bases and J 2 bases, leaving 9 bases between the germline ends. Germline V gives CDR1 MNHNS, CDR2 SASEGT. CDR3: CASSEYDMNYGYTF. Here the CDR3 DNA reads TGTGCCAGCAGTGAATACGACATGAACTATGGCTACACCTTC.

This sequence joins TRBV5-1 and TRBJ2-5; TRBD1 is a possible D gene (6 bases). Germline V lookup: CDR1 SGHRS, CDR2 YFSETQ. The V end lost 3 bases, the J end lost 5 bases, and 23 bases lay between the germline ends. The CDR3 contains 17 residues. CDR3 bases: TGCGCCAGCAGCTCCGCCGTAGGTGTGGGGGCTGCGGAGACCCAGTACTTC. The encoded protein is CASSSAVGVGAAETQYF.

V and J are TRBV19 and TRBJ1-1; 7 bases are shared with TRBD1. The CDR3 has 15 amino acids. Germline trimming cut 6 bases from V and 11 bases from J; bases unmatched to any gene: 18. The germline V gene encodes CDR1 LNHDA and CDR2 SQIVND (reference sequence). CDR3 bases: TGTGCCAGTAGCAGGGACAGAGTGGCCGGTGCCCGGGCTTTCTTT. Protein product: CASSRDRVAGARAFF.

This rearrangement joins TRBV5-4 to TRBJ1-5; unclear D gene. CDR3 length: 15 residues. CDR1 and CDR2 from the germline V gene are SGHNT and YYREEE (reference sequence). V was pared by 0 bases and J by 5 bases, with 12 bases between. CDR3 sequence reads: CASSLAGQVDQPQHF. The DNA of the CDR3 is TGTGCCAGCAGCTTGGCCGGCCAGGTTGATCAGCCCCAGCATTTT.

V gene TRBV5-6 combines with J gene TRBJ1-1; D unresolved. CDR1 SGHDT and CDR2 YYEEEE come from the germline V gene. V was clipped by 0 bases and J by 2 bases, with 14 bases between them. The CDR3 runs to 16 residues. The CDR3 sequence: CASSLAAGAPNTEAFF. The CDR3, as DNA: TGTGCCAGCAGCTTGGCCGCCGGAGCCCCTAACACTGAAGCTTTCTTT.

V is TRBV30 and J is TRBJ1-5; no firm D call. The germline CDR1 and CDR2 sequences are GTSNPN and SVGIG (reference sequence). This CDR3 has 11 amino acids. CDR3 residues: CAEGSNQPQHF. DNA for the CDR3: TGTGCGGAGGGTAGCAATCAGCCCCAGCATTTT.

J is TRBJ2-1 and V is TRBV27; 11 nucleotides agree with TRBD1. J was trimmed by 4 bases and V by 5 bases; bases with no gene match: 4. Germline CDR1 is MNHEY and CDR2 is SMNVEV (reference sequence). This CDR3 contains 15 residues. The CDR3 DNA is TGTGCCAGCAGTCTAGGACAGGGGGCGTACAATGAGCAGTTCTTC. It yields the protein CASSLGQGAYNEQFF.

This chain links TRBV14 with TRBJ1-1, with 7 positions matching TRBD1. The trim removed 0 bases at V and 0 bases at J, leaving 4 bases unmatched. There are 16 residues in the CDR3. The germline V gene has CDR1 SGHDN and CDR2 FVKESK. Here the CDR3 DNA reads TGTGCCAGCAGCCAAGATATGGGACAGCTGAACACTGAAGCTTTCTTT. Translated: CASSQDMGQLNTEAFF.

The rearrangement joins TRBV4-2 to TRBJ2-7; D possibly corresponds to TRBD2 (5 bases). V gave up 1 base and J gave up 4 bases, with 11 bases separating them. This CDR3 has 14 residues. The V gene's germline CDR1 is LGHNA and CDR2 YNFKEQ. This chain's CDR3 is CASSQGVGRYEQYF. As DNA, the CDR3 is TGTGCCAGCAGCCAAGGTGTGGGGAGATACGAGCAGTACTTC.

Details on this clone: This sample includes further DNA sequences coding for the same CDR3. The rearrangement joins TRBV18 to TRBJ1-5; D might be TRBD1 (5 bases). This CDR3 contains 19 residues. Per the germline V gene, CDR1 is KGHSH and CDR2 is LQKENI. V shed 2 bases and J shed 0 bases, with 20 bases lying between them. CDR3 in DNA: TGTGCCAGCTCACCATCCCAGGGTTCACCCTTTTATAGCAATCAGCCCCAGCATTTT. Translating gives CASSPSQGSPFYSNQPQHF.

DNA for the CDR3: TGTGCCTGGGCAGGGATTGGGTTGGGGGAGCAGTTCTTC. It translates to CAWAGIGLGEQFF. The rearrangement joins TRBV30 to TRBJ2-1; a possible D gene is TRBD1 (5 bases). CDR3 length equals 13 residues. Trimming removed 5 bases at V and 10 bases at J, with 18 bases between. CDR1 GTSNPN and CDR2 SVGIG come from the germline V gene (reference sequence).

CDR3 amino acids: CASSPDSLRQFF. As DNA, the CDR3 is TGTGCCAGCAGCCCTGACTCACTTAGGCAGTTCTTC. The chain carries TRBV7-9 and TRBJ2-1, with D hard to call. The CDR3 length is 12 residues. V was shortened by 5 bases and J by 12 bases, with 14 bases between the two germline ends. Germline V gene data show CDR1 as SEHNR and CDR2 as FQNEAQ (reference sequence).

CDR3 protein: CAWSVDAGVSAQHF. DNA of the CDR3: TGTGCCTGGAGTGTAGATGCAGGCGTGTCAGCCCAGCATTTT. The chain joins TRBV30 to TRBJ1-5, with D uncertain. This CDR3 has 14 residues. Germline CDR1 is GTSNPN and CDR2 is SVGIG (reference sequence). The V end was cut by 0 bases, the J end by 11 bases, with 17 bases between.

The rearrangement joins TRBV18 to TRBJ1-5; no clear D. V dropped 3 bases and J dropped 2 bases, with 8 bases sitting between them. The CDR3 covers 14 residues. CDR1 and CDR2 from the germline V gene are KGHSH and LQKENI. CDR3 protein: CASSPSVGNQPQHF. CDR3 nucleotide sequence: TGTGCCAGCTCACCCTCGGTGGGCAATCAGCCCCAGCATTTT.

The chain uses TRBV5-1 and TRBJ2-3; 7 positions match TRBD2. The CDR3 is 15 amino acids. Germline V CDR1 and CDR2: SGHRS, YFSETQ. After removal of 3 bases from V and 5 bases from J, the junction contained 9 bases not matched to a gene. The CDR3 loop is CASSSPFAGEDTQYF. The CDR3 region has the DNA TGCGCCAGCAGCTCCCCCTTTGCGGGGGAAGATACGCAGTATTTT.

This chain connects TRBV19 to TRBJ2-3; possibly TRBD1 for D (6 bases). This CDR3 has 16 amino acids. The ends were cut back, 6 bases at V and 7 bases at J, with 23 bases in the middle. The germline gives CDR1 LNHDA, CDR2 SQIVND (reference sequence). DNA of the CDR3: TGTGCCAGTAGCAGGCAGAGTCAGGGGATGGGGTATACGCAGTATTTT. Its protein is CASSRQSQGMGYTQYF.

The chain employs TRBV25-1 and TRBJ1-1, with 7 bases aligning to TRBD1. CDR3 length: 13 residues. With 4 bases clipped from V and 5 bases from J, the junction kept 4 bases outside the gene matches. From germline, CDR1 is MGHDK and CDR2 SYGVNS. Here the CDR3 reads CASSGQGWTEAFF. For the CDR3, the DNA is TGTGCCAGCAGTGGACAGGGATGGACTGAAGCTTTCTTT.

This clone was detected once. Here the CDR3 reads CASSRTGEYGYTF. CDR3 in DNA: TGTGCCAGCAGCCGTACAGGGGAGTATGGCTACACCTTC. The chain carries TRBV7-6 and TRBJ1-2, with 7 bases lining up with TRBD1. The CDR3 spans 13 residues. J was trimmed by 5 bases and V by 5 bases; bases with no gene match: 5. Germline CDR1 and CDR2: SGHVS and FNYEAQ.

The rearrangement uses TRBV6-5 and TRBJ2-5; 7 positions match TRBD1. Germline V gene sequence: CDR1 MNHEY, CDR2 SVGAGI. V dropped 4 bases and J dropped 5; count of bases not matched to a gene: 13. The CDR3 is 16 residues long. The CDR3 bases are TGTGCCAGCAGTTCGCCCGAGACAGGGTACTTGGAGACCCAGTACTTC. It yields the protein CASSSPETGYLETQYF.

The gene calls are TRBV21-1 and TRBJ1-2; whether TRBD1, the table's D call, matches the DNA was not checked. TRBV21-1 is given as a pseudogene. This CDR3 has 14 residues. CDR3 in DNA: TGTGCCAGCAGGTACCGGGACAGGGGGCCTGGCTACACCTTC. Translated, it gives CASRYRDRGPGYTF.

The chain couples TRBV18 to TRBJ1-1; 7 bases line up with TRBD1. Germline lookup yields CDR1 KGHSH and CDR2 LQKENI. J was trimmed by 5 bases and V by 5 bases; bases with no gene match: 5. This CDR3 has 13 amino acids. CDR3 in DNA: TGTGCCAGCTCAGCTACAGGGGAGACTGAAGCTTTCTTT. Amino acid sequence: CASSATGETEAFF.

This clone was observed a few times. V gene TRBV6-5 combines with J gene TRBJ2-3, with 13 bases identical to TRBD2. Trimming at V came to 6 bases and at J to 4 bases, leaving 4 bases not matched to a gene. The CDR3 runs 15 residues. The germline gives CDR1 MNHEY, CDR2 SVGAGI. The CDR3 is CASSRTSGGPDTQYF. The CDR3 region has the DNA TGTGCCAGCAGCCGGACTAGCGGGGGCCCAGATACGCAGTATTTT.

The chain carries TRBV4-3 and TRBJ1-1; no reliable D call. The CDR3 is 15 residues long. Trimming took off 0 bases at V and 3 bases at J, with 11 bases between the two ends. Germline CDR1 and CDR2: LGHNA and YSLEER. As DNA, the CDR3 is TGCGCCAGCAGCCAAGATGGGAAGCGGGACACTGAAGCTTTCTTT. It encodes CASSQDGKRDTEAFF.

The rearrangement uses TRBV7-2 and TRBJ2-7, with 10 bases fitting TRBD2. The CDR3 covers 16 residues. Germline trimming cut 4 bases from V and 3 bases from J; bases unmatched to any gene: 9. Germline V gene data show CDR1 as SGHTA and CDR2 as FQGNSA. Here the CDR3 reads CASSSQGAGGVYEQYF. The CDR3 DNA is TGTGCCAGCAGCTCCCAAGGAGCGGGAGGGGTCTACGAGCAGTACTTC.